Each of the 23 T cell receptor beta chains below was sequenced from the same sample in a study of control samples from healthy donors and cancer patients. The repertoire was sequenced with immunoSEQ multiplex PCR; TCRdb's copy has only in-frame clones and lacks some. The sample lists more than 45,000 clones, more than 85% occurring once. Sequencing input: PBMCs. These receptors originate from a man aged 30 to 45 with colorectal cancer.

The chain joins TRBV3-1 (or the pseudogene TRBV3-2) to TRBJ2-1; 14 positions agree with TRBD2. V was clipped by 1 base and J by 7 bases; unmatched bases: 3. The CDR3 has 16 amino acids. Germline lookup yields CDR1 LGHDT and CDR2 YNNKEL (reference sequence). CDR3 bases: TGTGCCAGCAGCCAAGGACTAGCGGGGGGGTTTAATGAGCAGTTCTTC. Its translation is CASSQGLAGGFNEQFF.

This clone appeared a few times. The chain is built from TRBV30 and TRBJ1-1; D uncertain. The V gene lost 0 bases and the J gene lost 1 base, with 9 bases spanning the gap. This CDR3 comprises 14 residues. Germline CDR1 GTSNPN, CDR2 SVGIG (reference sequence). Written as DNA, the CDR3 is TGTGCCTGGAGTGTTGAAAGGACGAACACTGAAGCTTTCTTT. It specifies CAWSVERTNTEAFF.

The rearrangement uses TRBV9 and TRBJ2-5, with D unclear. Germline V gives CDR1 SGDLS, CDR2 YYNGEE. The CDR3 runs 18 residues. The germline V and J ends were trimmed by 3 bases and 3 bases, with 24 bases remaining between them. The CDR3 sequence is CASSADDPSAPHKETQYF. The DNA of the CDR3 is TGTGCCAGCAGCGCAGACGACCCGTCGGCCCCCCACAAAGAGACCCAGTACTTC.

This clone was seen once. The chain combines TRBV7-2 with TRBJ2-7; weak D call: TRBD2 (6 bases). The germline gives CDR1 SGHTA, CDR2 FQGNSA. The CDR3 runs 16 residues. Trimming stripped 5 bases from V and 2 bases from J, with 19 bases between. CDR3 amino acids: CASSPADYLSAYEQYF. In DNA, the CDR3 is TGTGCCAGCAGCCCGGCGGACTACCTTAGTGCCTACGAGCAGTACTTC.

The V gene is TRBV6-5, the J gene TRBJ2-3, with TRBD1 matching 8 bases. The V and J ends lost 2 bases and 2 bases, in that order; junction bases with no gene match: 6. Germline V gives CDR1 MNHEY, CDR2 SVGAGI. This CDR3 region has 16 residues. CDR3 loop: CASSYLGQAFTDTQYF. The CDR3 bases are TGTGCCAGCAGTTACCTGGGACAGGCCTTCACAGATACGCAGTATTTT.

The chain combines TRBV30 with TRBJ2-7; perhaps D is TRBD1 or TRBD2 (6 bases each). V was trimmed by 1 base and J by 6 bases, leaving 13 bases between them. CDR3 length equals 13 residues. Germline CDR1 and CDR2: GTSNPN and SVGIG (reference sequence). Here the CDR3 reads CAWSERGASEQYV. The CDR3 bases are TGTGCCTGGAGTGAGAGGGGGGCTAGCGAGCAGTACGTC.

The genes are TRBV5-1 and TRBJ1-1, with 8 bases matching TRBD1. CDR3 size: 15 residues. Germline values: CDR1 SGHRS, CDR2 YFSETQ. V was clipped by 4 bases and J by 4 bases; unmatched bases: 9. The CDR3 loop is CASSMTGAVGTEAFF. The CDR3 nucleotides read TGCGCCAGCAGCATGACAGGGGCGGTGGGCACTGAAGCTTTCTTT.

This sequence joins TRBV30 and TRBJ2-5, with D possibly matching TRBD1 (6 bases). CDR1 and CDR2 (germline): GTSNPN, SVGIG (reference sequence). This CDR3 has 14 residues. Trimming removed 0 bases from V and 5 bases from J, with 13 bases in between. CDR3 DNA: TGTGCCTGGAGTGTAGCAGGGGTCGAGGAGACCCAGTACTTC. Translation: CAWSVAGVEETQYF.

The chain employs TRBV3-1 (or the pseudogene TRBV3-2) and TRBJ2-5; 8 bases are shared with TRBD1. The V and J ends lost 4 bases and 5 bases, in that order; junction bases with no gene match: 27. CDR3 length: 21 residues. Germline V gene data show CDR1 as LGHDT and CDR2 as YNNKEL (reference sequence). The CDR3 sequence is CASSLLLARRQGSHPHETQYF. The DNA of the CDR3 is TGTGCCAGCAGCCTTCTTTTAGCCCGAAGACAGGGGTCCCATCCGCACGAGACCCAGTACTTC.

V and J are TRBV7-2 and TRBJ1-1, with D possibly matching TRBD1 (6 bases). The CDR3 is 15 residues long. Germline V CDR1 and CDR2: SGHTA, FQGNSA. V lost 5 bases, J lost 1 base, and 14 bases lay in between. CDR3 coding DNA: TGTGCCAGCAGCCCCCGACAGGTCGAGAACACTGAAGCTTTCTTT. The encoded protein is CASSPRQVENTEAFF. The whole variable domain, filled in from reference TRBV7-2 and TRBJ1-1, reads GAGVSQSPSNKVTEKGKDVELRCDPISGHTALYWYRQSLGQGLEFLIYFQGNSAPDKSGLPSDRFSAERTGGSVSTLTIQRTQQEDSAVYLCASSPRQVENTEAFFGQGTRLTVV.

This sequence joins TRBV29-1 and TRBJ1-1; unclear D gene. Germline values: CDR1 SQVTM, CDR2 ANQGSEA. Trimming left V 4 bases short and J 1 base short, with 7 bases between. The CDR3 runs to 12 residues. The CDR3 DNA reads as TGCAGCGTTGTCGATGGGAACACTGAAGCTTTCTTT. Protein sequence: CSVVDGNTEAFF.

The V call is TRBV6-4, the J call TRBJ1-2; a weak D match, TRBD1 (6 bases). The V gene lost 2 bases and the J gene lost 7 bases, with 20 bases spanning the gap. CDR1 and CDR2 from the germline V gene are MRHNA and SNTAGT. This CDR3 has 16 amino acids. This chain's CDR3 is CASSDGTTQTKTGYTF. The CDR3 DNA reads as TGTGCCAGCAGTGACGGGACAACACAAACCAAGACTGGCTACACCTTC.

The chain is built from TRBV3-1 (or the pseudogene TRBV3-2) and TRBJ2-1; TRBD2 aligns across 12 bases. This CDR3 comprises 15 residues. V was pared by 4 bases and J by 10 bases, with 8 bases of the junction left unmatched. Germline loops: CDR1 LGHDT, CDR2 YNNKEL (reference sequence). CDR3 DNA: TGTGCCAGCAGCCCCCCGACTAGCGGGGGTAGGGAGCAGTTCTTC. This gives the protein CASSPPTSGGREQFF.

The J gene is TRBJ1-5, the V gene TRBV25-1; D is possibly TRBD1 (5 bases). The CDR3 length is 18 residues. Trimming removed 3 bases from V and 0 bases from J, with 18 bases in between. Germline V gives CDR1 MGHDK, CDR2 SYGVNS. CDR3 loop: CASSEAGWPGPSNQPQHF. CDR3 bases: TGTGCCAGCAGTGAGGCCGGTTGGCCGGGGCCTAGCAATCAGCCCCAGCATTTT.

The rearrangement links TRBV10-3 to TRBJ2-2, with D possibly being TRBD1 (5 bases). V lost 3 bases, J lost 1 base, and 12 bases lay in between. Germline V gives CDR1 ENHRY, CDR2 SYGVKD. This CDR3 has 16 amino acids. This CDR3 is CAISEMGQMNTGELFF. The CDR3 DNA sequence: TGTGCCATCAGTGAAATGGGGCAGATGAACACCGGGGAGCTGTTTTTT.

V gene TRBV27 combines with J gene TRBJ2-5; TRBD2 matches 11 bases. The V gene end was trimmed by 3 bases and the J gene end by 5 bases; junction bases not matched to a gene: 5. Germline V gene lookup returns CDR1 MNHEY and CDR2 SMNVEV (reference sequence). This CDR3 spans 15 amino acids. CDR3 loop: CASSFLAGGVETQYF. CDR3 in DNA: TGTGCCAGCAGTTTCCTAGCGGGGGGAGTGGAGACCCAGTACTTC.

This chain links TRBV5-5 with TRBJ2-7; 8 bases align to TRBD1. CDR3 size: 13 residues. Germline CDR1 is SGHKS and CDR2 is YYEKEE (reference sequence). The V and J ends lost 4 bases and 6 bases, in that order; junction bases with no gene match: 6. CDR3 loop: CASSHRTGPEQYV. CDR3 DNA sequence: TGTGCCAGCAGCCATAGGACAGGGCCCGAGCAGTACGTC.

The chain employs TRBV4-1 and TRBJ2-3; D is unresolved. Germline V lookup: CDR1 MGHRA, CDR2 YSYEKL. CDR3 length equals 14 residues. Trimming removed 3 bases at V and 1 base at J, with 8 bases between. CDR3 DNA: TGCGCCAGCAGCCAGCCCTTCGGCACAGATACGCAGTATTTT. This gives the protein CASSQPFGTDTQYF.

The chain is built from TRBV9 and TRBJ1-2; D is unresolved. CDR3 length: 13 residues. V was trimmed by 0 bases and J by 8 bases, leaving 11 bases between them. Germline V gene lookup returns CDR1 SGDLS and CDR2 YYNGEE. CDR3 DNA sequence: TGTGCCAGCAGCGTAGATCCCGCCGGGGGCTACACCTTC. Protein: CASSVDPAGGYTF.

The CDR3 spells CSTGIVGYTF. The CDR3 bases are TGCAGTACAGGTATCGTCGGCTACACCTTC. The J gene is TRBJ1-2, the V gene TRBV20-1; the D gene is possibly TRBD1 (5 bases). This CDR3 has 10 residues. V was pared by 8 bases and J by 8 bases, with 12 bases between. Germline values: CDR1 DFQATT, CDR2 SNEGSKA (reference sequence).

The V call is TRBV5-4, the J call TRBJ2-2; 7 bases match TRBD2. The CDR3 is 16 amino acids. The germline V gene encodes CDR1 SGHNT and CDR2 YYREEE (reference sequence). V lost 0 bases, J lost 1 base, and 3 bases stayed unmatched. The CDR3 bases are TGTGCCAGCAGCTTGGAGCGGGGTCGGAACACCGGGGAGCTGTTTTTT. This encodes CASSLERGRNTGELFF.

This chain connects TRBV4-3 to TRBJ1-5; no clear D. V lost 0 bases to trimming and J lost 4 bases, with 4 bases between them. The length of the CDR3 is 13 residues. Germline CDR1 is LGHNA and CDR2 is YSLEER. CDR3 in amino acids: CASSQDLNQPQHF. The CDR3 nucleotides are TGCGCCAGCAGCCAAGATCTGAATCAGCCCCAGCATTTT.

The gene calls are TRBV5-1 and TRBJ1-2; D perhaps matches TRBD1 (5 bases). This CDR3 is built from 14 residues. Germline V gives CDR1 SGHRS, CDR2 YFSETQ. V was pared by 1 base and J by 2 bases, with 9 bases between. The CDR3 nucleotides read TGCGCCAGCAGCTTGACAGGAACGAACTATGGCTACACCTTC. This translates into CASSLTGTNYGYTF.